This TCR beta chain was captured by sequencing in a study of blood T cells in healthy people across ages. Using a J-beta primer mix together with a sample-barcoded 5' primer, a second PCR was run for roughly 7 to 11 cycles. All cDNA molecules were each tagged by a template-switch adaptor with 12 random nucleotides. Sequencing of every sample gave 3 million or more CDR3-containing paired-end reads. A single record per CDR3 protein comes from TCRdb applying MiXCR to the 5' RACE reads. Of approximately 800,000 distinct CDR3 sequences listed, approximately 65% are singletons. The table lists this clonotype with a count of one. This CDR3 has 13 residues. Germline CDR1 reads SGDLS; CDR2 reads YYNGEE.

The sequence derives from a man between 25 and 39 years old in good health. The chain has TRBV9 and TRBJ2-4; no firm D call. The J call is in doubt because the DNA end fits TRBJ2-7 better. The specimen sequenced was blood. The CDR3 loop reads CASSVGSGLEQYF. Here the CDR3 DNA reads TGTGCCAGCAGCGTAGGTTCGGGTCTCGAGCAGTACTTC.